This T cell receptor beta chain appears in the sequencing data of a study of blood T cell repertoires in COVID-19. Background on the study: The samples span acute and convalescent COVID-19 from the United States, Italy and Spain. The analysed material was cDNA or gDNA that came from T cells, B-cell-depleted T cells, or PBMCs.

Original analysis: Using reference gene primer amplification, nucleated cell counts were estimated. The repertoire was sequenced with immunoSEQ multiplex PCR; TCRdb's copy has only in-frame clones and lacks some. Clone size and the V and J calls come from that table; the DNA yielded D and trimming. The sample includes 200,000 to 250,000 clones, about 78% of them seen just once. V shed 0 bases, J shed 10 bases, and the junction held 8 bases outside the gene matches. Germline V gives CDR1 MGHRA, CDR2 YSYEKL. This CDR3 region has 16 residues. This clonotype was sampled from a woman in her 70s with acute or convalescent COVID-19. Sequencing was performed on peripheral blood. V and J are TRBV4-1 and TRBJ1-6, with TRBD1 identical over 8 bases. The CDR3 DNA sequence: TGCGCCAGCAGCCAAGAAATTGGGACAGGAGGGTCACCCCTCCACTTT. Its protein product is CASSQEIGTGGSPLHF.